The 13 T cell receptor beta chains below were found in one sample sequenced in a study of blood T cell repertoires in COVID-19. TCRdb's table, derived via immunoSEQ multiplex PCR, lists solely in-frame clones and lacks some. The data contain 75,000 or so clones, roughly four fifths of them singletons. The sequenced sample was peripheral blood. These receptor sequences come from a man in his 60s with acute or convalescent COVID-19.

The chain combines TRBV6-5 with TRBJ1-2; 8 nucleotides line up with TRBD1. The V segment lost 7 bases and the J segment 4 bases; nucleotides outside the gene matches: 8. CDR1 and CDR2 from the germline V gene are MNHEY and SVGAGI. This CDR3 has 14 residues. The CDR3 bases are TGTGCCAGCACTCTCGGACAGGGAGTCTATGGCTACACCTTC. Residues: CASTLGQGVYGYTF.

The J gene is TRBJ1-2, the V gene TRBV2; 8 bases agree with TRBD1. The CDR3 has 14 amino acids. Germline values: CDR1 SNHLY, CDR2 FYNNEI. J gave up 4 bases and V 4 bases, and 5 bases lay outside the gene matches. CDR3 region: CASSGGQGAYGYTF. DNA for the CDR3: TGTGCCAGCAGTGGAGGACAGGGTGCCTATGGCTACACCTTC.

CDR3 coding DNA: TGTGCCAGCAGTGAATCAGGGGGCTATGGCTACACCTTC. Protein: CASSESGGYGYTF. The chain links TRBV2 to TRBJ1-2; TRBD1 matches at 7 bases. This CDR3 region has 13 residues. Germline trimming cut 2 bases from V and 4 bases from J; bases unmatched to any gene: 1. In germline, CDR1 is SNHLY, CDR2 FYNNEI.

This clone has more than one count but fewer than ten. The chain recombines TRBV5-1 with TRBJ1-5; TRBD1 is a possible D gene (5 bases). V lost 5 bases, J lost 3 bases, and 12 bases lay in between. The CDR3 runs 14 residues. Germline CDR1 SGHRS, CDR2 YFSETQ. The CDR3 reads CASSSEGINQPQHF. Written as DNA, the CDR3 is TGCGCCAGCAGTTCGGAGGGGATCAATCAGCCCCAGCATTTT.

The chain joins TRBV7-9 to TRBJ2-5, with D tentatively TRBD2 (5 bases). V gave up 8 bases and J gave up 2 bases, with 12 bases separating them. The CDR3 covers 13 residues. Germline CDR1 is SEHNR and CDR2 is FQNEAQ (reference sequence). CDR3 loop: CASEREGQETQYF. The CDR3 DNA sequence: TGTGCCAGCGAGCGAGAGGGTCAAGAGACCCAGTACTTC.

This rearrangement joins TRBV11-3 to TRBJ1-2, with D perhaps matching TRBD1 (5 bases). V dropped 5 bases and J dropped 8 bases, with 12 bases sitting between them. The CDR3 spans 12 residues. Germline CDR1 reads SGHNT; CDR2 reads YENEEA. DNA for the CDR3: TGTGCCAGCAGCGATAGGGGTTTCGGCTACACCTTC. It is translated as CASSDRGFGYTF.

The chain is built from TRBV30 and TRBJ2-2; 7 nucleotides match TRBD1. The CDR3 totals 15 residues. The V gene's germline CDR1 is GTSNPN and CDR2 SVGIG (reference sequence). Germline trimming cut 5 bases from V and 4 bases from J; bases unmatched to any gene: 10. The CDR3: CAWSRRGQGTGELFF. CDR3 DNA: TGTGCCTGGTCCCGTAGGGGGCAAGGCACCGGGGAGCTGTTTTTT.

J is TRBJ1-6 and V is TRBV7-8, with D perhaps matching TRBD1 (6 bases). The V and J ends lost 4 bases and 7 bases respectively, with 14 bases between them. This CDR3 has 15 amino acids. The germline CDR1 and CDR2 sequences are SGHVS and FQNEAQ. Written as DNA, the CDR3 is TGTGCCAGCAGCTCTCTTGCTGACAGGAATTCACCCCTCCACTTT. Amino acids: CASSSLADRNSPLHF.

This sequence joins TRBV5-6 and TRBJ2-7; tentative D call: TRBD2 (5 bases). This CDR3 has 14 amino acids. CDR1 is SGHDT, CDR2 YYEEEE, per germline. Deletions cut 2 bases from V and 5 bases from J, with 14 bases between. The CDR3 sequence: CASSFRGLQDEQYF. The DNA for the CDR3 is TGTGCCAGCAGCTTTCGCGGGCTTCAAGACGAGCAGTACTTC.

The rearrangement links TRBV3-1 (or the pseudogene TRBV3-2) to TRBJ2-2, with D tentatively TRBD2 (6 bases). This CDR3 is 17 amino acids long. Trimming took off 0 bases at V and 8 bases at J, with 19 bases between the two ends. Germline V gene sequence: CDR1 LGHDT, CDR2 YNNKEL (reference sequence). The CDR3 loop reads CASSQEGGGVSEGELFF. CDR3 DNA: TGTGCCAGCAGCCAAGAAGGCGGAGGGGTAAGCGAGGGGGAGCTGTTTTTT.

V gene TRBV3-1 (or the pseudogene TRBV3-2) combines with J gene TRBJ1-1, with TRBD1 matching 9 bases. The V and J ends lost 2 bases and 5 bases, in that order; junction bases with no gene match: 3. The CDR3 runs 14 residues. Germline loops: CDR1 LGHDT, CDR2 YNNKEL (reference sequence). CDR3: CASSQRQGGTEAFF. CDR3 bases: TGTGCCAGCAGCCAAAGACAGGGGGGAACTGAAGCTTTCTTT.

The chain combines TRBV18 with TRBJ1-2, with a possible D match to TRBD1 (5 bases). Trimming stripped 2 bases from V and 7 bases from J, with 8 bases between. The CDR3 has 12 residues. The germline CDR1 and CDR2 sequences are KGHSH and LQKENI. CDR3 coding DNA: TGTGCCAGCTCACCAAGGGGCAGTGGCTACACCTTC. Protein: CASSPRGSGYTF.

The chain uses TRBV4-3 and TRBJ2-7; 9 bases are shared with TRBD1. The germline CDR1 and CDR2 sequences are LGHNA and YSLEER. Losses at the gene ends were 3 bases for V and 1 base for J; bases not matched to a gene: 7. The CDR3 consists of 16 residues. The CDR3 DNA follows: TGCGCCAGCAGCCACCGCTCCGGGACAGGGTCCTACGAGCAGTACTTC. Encoded protein: CASSHRSGTGSYEQYF.